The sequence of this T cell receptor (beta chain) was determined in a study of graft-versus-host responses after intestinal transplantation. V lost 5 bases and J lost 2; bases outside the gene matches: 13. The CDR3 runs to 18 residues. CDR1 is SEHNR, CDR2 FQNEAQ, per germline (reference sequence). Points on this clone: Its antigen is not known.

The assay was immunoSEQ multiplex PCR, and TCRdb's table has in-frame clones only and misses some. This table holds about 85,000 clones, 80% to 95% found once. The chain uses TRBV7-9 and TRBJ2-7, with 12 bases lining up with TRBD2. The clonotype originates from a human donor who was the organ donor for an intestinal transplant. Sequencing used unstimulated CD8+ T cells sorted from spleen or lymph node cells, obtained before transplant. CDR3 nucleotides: TGTGCCAGCAGCCCTCGCCTTGGGCTAGCGGGAGGGCCCTACGAGCAGTACTTC. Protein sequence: CASSPRLGLAGGPYEQYF.